What follows are 13 T cell receptor beta chains derived from one specimen sequenced in a study of PD-L1 blockade in urothelial cancer. This table comes from immunoSEQ multiplex PCR, and its TCRdb copy is limited to in-frame clones, with some not included. The sample shows tens of thousands of clones, over 80% of them seen only once. Time point noted: pretreatment peripheral blood. This sample comprised PBMCs, obtained around atezolizumab (anti-PD-L1) treatment. Receptor source: a man aged 55 to 70 with urothelial cancer.

CDR3 bases: TGTGCCAGTAGTATACATGGGGGACAAAGCAATCAGCCCCAGCATTTT. Translated, it gives CASSIHGGQSNQPQHF. J is TRBJ1-5 and V is TRBV19; possibly TRBD1 for D (6 bases). V lost 2 bases and J lost 1, with 12 bases in between. Per the germline V gene, CDR1 is LNHDA and CDR2 is SQIVND (reference sequence). There are 16 residues in the CDR3.

The genes are TRBV7-9 and TRBJ2-3; TRBD2 is a possible D gene (5 bases). Germline CDR1 reads SEHNR; CDR2 reads FQNEAQ (reference sequence). The CDR3 loop spans 15 amino acids. Trimming took off 1 base at V and 6 bases at J, with 14 bases between the two ends. The CDR3 sequence is CASSLGLRSIDTQYF. CDR3 DNA: TGTGCCAGCAGCTTAGGACTACGGAGCATCGATACGCAGTATTTT.

V usage is TRBV5-1 and J usage is TRBJ2-5; tentative D call: TRBD2 (6 bases). The CDR3 sequence is 17 residues long. The germline gives CDR1 SGHRS, CDR2 YFSETQ. V lost 0 bases, J lost 2 bases, and 17 bases lay in between. The CDR3 reads CASSLALASARQETQYF. The CDR3 DNA is TGCGCCAGCAGCTTGGCCTTGGCTAGCGCAAGGCAAGAGACCCAGTACTTC. Based on the CDR3 plus reference TRBV5-1 and TRBJ2-5, the full variable domain is KAGVTQTPRYLIKTRGQQVTLSCSPISGHRSVSWYQQTPGQGLQFLFEYFSETQRNKGNFPGRFSGRQFSNSRSEMNVSTLELGDSALYLCASSLALASARQETQYFGPGTRLLVL.

The chain joins TRBV5-1 to TRBJ1-4; tentatively, D is TRBD1 (6 bases). V was clipped by 1 base and J by 4 bases, with 14 bases between them. Germline assignment: CDR1 SGHRS and CDR2 YFSETQ. The CDR3 sequence is 16 residues long. DNA for the CDR3: TGCGCCAGCAGCTTGTCCTGGGGGCGCGGTAATGAAAAACTGTTTTTT. This sequence encodes CASSLSWGRGNEKLFF.

The V and J genes are TRBV6-5 and TRBJ2-7; the match to TRBD1 covers 12 bases. The V segment lost 6 bases and the J segment 6 bases; nucleotides outside the gene matches: 9. The CDR3 spans 15 residues. CDR1 is MNHEY, CDR2 SVGAGI, per germline. CDR3 sequence (DNA): TGTGCCAGCAGATTTTCCGGGACAGGGGGCTTCGAGCAGTACTTC. Protein: CASRFSGTGGFEQYF.

This sequence joins TRBV20-1 and TRBJ2-5; D may be TRBD2 (6 bases). CDR3 length: 11 residues. Trimming removed 5 bases at V and 4 bases at J, with 8 bases between. Germline CDR1 and CDR2: DFQATT and SNEGSKA (reference sequence). This CDR3 reads CSARESETQYF. The CDR3 DNA sequence: TGCAGTGCTCGGGAGTCAGAGACCCAGTACTTC.

The chain has TRBV6-6 and TRBJ1-1, with D possibly TRBD1 on 5 matching bases. Trimming cost V 0 bases and J 3 bases, with 8 bases left between them. The CDR3 spans 14 residues. The germline V gene has CDR1 MNHNY and CDR2 SVGAGI (reference sequence). CDR3 DNA sequence: TGTGCCAGCAGTTACTCAACCAGGGACACTGAAGCTTTCTTT. Its translation: CASSYSTRDTEAFF.

The rearrangement links TRBV6-1 to TRBJ1-4; 9 bases map to TRBD1. Germline loops: CDR1 MNHNS, CDR2 SASEGT. This CDR3 is 15 amino acids long. The J segment lost 4 bases and the V segment lost 3 bases, leaving 3 bases of the junction unmatched. CDR3 residues: CASSDDRGGNEKLFF. The CDR3 DNA follows: TGTGCCAGCAGTGACGACAGGGGGGGTAATGAAAAACTGTTTTTT.

The V and J genes are TRBV27 and TRBJ2-3; D possibly corresponds to TRBD2 (5 bases). Trimming removed 2 bases at V and 6 bases at J, with 21 bases between. In germline, CDR1 is MNHEY, CDR2 SMNVEV (reference sequence). This CDR3 has 17 amino acids. This CDR3 reads CASSLLRAAQNKDTQYF. The CDR3 bases are TGTGCCAGCAGTTTACTACGAGCGGCCCAAAACAAGGATACGCAGTATTTT.

The gene calls are TRBV6-1 and TRBJ2-5; 7 nucleotides agree with TRBD1. There are 14 residues in the CDR3. CDR1 is MNHNS and CDR2 is SASEGT in the germline V gene. The junction had 7 bases not matched to a gene; V was cut back by 5 bases and J by 4 bases. CDR3 in DNA: TGTGCCAGCAGTTCTACAGGGGCGAGAGAGACCCAGTACTTC. Protein product: CASSSTGARETQYF.

The CDR3 loop is CASSVSGGSNQPQHF. CDR3 DNA: TGTGCCAGCAGCGTAAGCGGGGGATCTAATCAGCCCCAGCATTTT. The genes are TRBV9 and TRBJ1-5; a possible D gene is TRBD1 (5 bases). V was shortened by 1 base and J by 4 bases, with 12 bases between the two germline ends. The CDR3 is 15 amino acids. Germline V lookup: CDR1 SGDLS, CDR2 YYNGEE.

This chain links TRBV7-2 with TRBJ2-4; the match to TRBD2 covers 13 bases. Germline V CDR1 and CDR2: SGHTA, FQGNSA. With V trimmed by 2 bases and J by 0 bases, 4 bases remained unmatched. The CDR3 is 18 amino acids. CDR3 DNA: TGTGCCAGCAGCTTAACTAGCGGGGGGGACCTAGCCAAAAACATTCAGTACTTC. As protein: CASSLTSGGDLAKNIQYF.

The J gene is TRBJ1-2, the V gene TRBV5-4, with 7 bases lining up with TRBD1. CDR3 length: 14 amino acids. The germline gives CDR1 SGHNT, CDR2 YYREEE (reference sequence). Trimming cost V 5 bases and J 6 bases; bases outside gene matches: 10. The CDR3 nucleotides are TGTGCCAGCAGATCACAGGGGTCCGCGCATGGCTACACCTTC. Translating gives CASRSQGSAHGYTF.